This T cell receptor beta chain was recorded in a study of T cells in Graves' hyperthyroidism and ophthalmopathy (dated by TCRdb to the late 2010s). For the wider study: Peripheral blood samples were taken at the time of initial diagnosis, prior to any treatment. To identify distinguishing TCR V-J signatures, a discovery cohort of 95 to 100 patients was used, comprising 40 to 45 with Graves' ophthalmopathy and some 60 with stable Graves' hyperthyroidism. Prospective prediction of ophthalmopathy was tested in an independent validation cohort of approximately 19 hyperthyroidism patients and 15 to 17 patients who later progressed to ophthalmopathy. For training and testing, the roughly 93 patients in the discovery cohort were randomly divided in a 7:3 ratio. The study also compared thyroid tissue and blood T-cell repertoires from roughly 6 Graves' hyperthyroidism patients. Once sampling was done, hyperthyroidism patients were given methimazole at a starting dose of 30 mg daily, whereas ophthalmopathy patients were given high-dose intravenous methylprednisolone. The paper reports TCR Vbeta CDR3 sequencing of 130 to 150 peripheral blood samples: around 45 ophthalmopathy, fewer than 85 hyperthyroidism and around 17 progressor patients. What the study reported, not specific to this receptor: In validation, progression to ophthalmopathy was predicted by the model with 70.59% sensitivity and approximately 78% specificity, a median of approximately 6.5 months before onset. No statistical method was used to set the sample size in advance, and investigators knew the group allocation. A model built on a 13 V-J signature distinguished ophthalmopathy from stable hyperthyroidism, reaching 85% to 90% sensitivity and 81.08% specificity in cross-validation and 80%/75% in testing. Most expanded thyroid clonotypes (frequency above 0.001) were also found in blood, which suggests that blood repertoires may mirror thyroid immune responses.

Moderately to severely active disease, a Clinical Activity Score of at least 3, a NOSPECS grade of at least 4, and a duration under 3 months were present in ophthalmopathy patients. Exclusion was applied to patients with uncontrolled infections, other autoimmune diseases, pregnancy or lactation. Diagnoses were established on the basis of clinical symptoms, serum thyroxine and TRAb, thyroid ultrasound, and orbital computed tomography. Ficoll-Paque density gradient centrifugation was used to isolate PBMCs from around 10 ml of fresh peripheral blood. Total RNA was extracted with Trizol reagent, and quality was checked on an Agilent 2100 Bioanalyzer. The germline V gene (reference sequence) gives CDR1 as PRHDT and CDR2 as FYEKMQ. Trimming costs V 5 bases and J 0 bases, and their ends lie 12 bases apart. The CDR3 runs 15 residues from the cysteine to the phenylalanine. CDR3 DNA only is kept here, 45 bases in frame from base 1.

A word on this clonotype: It has no known antigen specificity. It has no much larger one-base neighbor in the sample; base qualities were not kept.

The TCR beta CDR3 regions were amplified from RNA transcripts. The TCR CDR3 was subjected to a first round of RT-PCR using the HTBI primer set and the Qiagen OneStep RT-PCR kit. The libraries were constructed in a second round of multiplex PCR and then size-selected and purified. Sequencing of the libraries was done on an Illumina HiSeq2000 using paired-end 100 bp reads. In the authors' own workflow: SOAPnuke was used to process the raw data, with reads discarded if the reads contained adapters or uncalled bases, had a mean Phred below 15, or lacked an exact constant-primer or identifier match. High-quality paired reads were merged using COPE v1.2.5, and each unique nucleotide sequence was defined as a clonotype. Clonotypes were aligned to IMGT TRBV, TRBD and TRBJ reference segments using MiTCR v1.1. Only V-J combinations with frequency above 0.0001, covering 99% to 99.2% of repertoires, were analysed. The TCS score was defined as the ratio of F50 (clonal expansion) to E x V (chaos), calculated using BLOSUM62-based TCRdist between CDR3 peptides within each V-J. Welch's t-statistics and random forest reduced 450 to 600 V-J features to 13, which were used in a naive Bayes classifier (R e1071). In TCRdb, the public reads were trimmed at Q25 with fastp and aligned with MiXCR, with productive beta chains retained. Here each entry gathers all rows of one CDR3 protein and keeps the most common genes and DNA. For this entry, the V and J calls and clone size follow TCRdb and not the study's own pipeline. The sample data list over 400,000 distinct CDR3 sequences, and roughly 15% of these were observed just once. The top ten hold about 12% of the sample.

The sample taken for sequencing was blood. The receptor was derived from a man aged 18-30 years with Graves' ophthalmopathy. This chain joins TRBV13 to TRBJ2-3; D gene: possibly TRBD1, on 6 matching bases. DNA sequence: TGTGCCAGCAGCGACCTAACAGGGAGCACAGATACGCAGTATTTT. It codes for CASSDLTGSTDTQYF.